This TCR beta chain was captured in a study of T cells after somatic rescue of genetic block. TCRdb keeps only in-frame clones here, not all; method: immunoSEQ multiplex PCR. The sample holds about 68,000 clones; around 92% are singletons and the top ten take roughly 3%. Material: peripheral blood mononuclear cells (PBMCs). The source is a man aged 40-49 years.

The CDR3 DNA follows: TGTGCCGGTCCGGACGAGCAGTTCTTC. It codes for CAGPDEQFF. The chain carries TRBV5-4 and TRBJ2-1; no firm D call. V dropped 10 bases and J dropped 10 bases, with 9 bases sitting between them. The germline CDR1 and CDR2 sequences are SGHNT and YYREEE (reference sequence). CDR3 length: 9 residues. Full variable domain (missing parts from reference TRBV5-4 and TRBJ2-1): ETGVTQSPTHLIKTRGQQVTLRCSSQSGHNTVSWYQQALGQGPQFIFQYYREEENGRGNFPPRFSGLQFPNYSSELNVNALELDDSALYLCAGPDEQFFGPGTRLTVL.